This T cell receptor beta chain was obtained from a study of T cell responses to AZD1222 COVID-19 vaccine. Whole-study results and caveats: Reportedly, close to half of spike-specific TCRs are directed against unmutated variant regions. With two AZD1222 doses given, Spike-specific TCR breadth and depth both rose.

As for this clone: Its target is unknown.

Pooled together were second doses at about 4 or about 12 weeks. Using immunoSEQ multiplex PCR, the repertoire was profiled, and TCRdb retains in-frame clones only, with some absent. The sample includes roughly 150,000 clones, approximately 90% of them seen just once. CDR1 is SGHTA, CDR2 FQGNSA, per germline. The CDR3 has 15 amino acids. V lost 1 base to trimming and J lost 4 bases, with 11 bases between them. This TCR derives from an adult who received the AZD1222 COVID-19 vaccine. V usage is TRBV7-2 and J usage is TRBJ1-3; D remains unclear. The material was peripheral blood, obtained 28 days after the second AZD1222 dose. The CDR3 DNA reads TGTGCCAGCAGCTTAGACGGGGTTGGGGGAAACACCATATATTTT. This translates into CASSLDGVGGNTIYF.